The next 19 T cell receptor beta chains were all read from a single sample in a study of blood T cells in healthy people across ages. Through a sample-barcoded 5' primer and a J-beta primer mix, a second PCR was run for roughly 7 to 12 cycles. TCRdb reanalysed the 5' RACE reads using MiXCR and keeps one entry per CDR3 protein. Among roughly 1,300,000 distinct CDR3 sequences listed, roughly 64% were seen once. The specimen sequenced was blood. These receptors were collected from a man between 18 and 35 years old in good health.

This clonotype was detected only a few times. The rearrangement uses TRBV12-3 or TRBV12-4 and TRBJ2-7; 12 bases line up with TRBD2. The CDR3 length is 15 residues. Losses at the gene ends were 6 bases for V and 1 base for J; bases not matched to a gene: 4. In DNA, the CDR3 is TGTGCCAGCAGCTCTACTAGCGGGAGGTCCTACGAGCAGTACTTC. This codes for CASSSTSGRSYEQYF.

This chain joins TRBV20-1 and TRBJ2-5; a possible D gene is TRBD2 (6 bases). Germline CDR1 and CDR2: DFQATT and SNEGSKA (reference sequence). V was cut by 6 bases and J by 5 bases, with 19 bases left in between. The CDR3 loop spans 14 amino acids. The CDR3 nucleotides are TGCAGTGCCATGTTTCAAACGGGGACTGAGACCCAGTACTTC. Translated, it gives CSAMFQTGTETQYF.

The gene calls are TRBV20-1 and TRBJ2-1; the D call may be TRBD1 or TRBD2 (5 bases each). This CDR3 contains 14 residues. The ends were cut back, 2 bases at V and 10 bases at J, with 18 bases in the middle. Germline CDR1 and CDR2: DFQATT and SNEGSKA (reference sequence). This CDR3 reads CSARNPGGSYEQFF. The CDR3 DNA reads TGCAGTGCTAGAAACCCTGGGGGATCCTACGAGCAGTTCTTC.

The V and J genes are TRBV3-1 and TRBJ2-5; 10 bases agree with TRBD2. The J call may be mistaken, given a closer DNA end match to TRBJ2-7. This CDR3 is built from 13 residues. Looked up from germline, CDR1 is LGHDT and CDR2 is YNNKEL (reference sequence). CDR3: CASSPTSGHEQYF. CDR3 coding DNA: TGTGCCAGCAGCCCGACTAGCGGGCACGAGCAGTACTTC.

The V gene is TRBV29-1, the J gene TRBJ2-2; D is unclear. CDR3 length equals 15 residues. Trimming removed 3 bases at V and 5 bases at J, with 16 bases between. Germline values: CDR1 SQVTM, CDR2 ANQGSEA. The CDR3 loop is CSVEGTERSTGELFF. The CDR3 nucleotides are TGCAGCGTTGAGGGTACAGAGCGAAGTACCGGGGAGCTGTTTTTT.

The chain combines TRBV9 with TRBJ2-4; D unresolved. The CDR3 is made up of 11 amino acids. Between the trimmed V and J ends, which lost 3 bases and 15 bases, there was a span of 13 bases. Germline V CDR1 and CDR2: SGDLS, YYNGEE. The CDR3 DNA reads TGTGCCAGCAGCGACGCATACGAGCGGTACTTC. It translates to CASSDAYERYF.

J is TRBJ1-4 and V is TRBV4-2; unclear D gene. This CDR3 spans 17 amino acids. The V gene lost 2 bases and the J gene lost 5 bases, with 18 bases spanning the gap. From germline, CDR1 is LGHNA and CDR2 YNFKEQ. The CDR3 coding sequence is TGTGCCAGCAGCCAACTTATCGAGGGCAGGTTGAATGAAAAACTGTTTTTT. Its protein is CASSQLIEGRLNEKLFF.

The chain uses TRBV11-2 and TRBJ1-1, with D unclear. Deletions cut 5 bases from V and 5 bases from J, with 12 bases between. CDR3 length: 13 amino acids. Germline-derived CDR1 and CDR2 are SGHAT and FQNNGV. CDR3 in DNA: TGTGCCAGCAGCCCCCATATGGGGACTGAAGCTTTCTTT. Amino acids: CASSPHMGTEAFF.

This chain connects TRBV29-1 to TRBJ2-7; D might be TRBD1 (6 bases). Trimming took off 3 bases at V and 0 bases at J, with 15 bases between the two ends. The CDR3 consists of 15 residues. Germline V gene lookup returns CDR1 SQVTM and CDR2 ANQGSEA. CDR3 sequence reads: CSVELRKDSSYEQYF. DNA for the CDR3: TGCAGCGTTGAGTTACGTAAGGACAGCTCCTACGAGCAGTACTTC.

The rearrangement uses TRBV27 and TRBJ2-3; a weak D match, TRBD2 (5 bases). Germline-derived CDR1 and CDR2 are MNHEY and SMNVEV (reference sequence). The CDR3 consists of 14 residues. With 3 bases removed from V and 4 bases from J, the gap between germline ends came to 11 bases. In nucleotides, the CDR3 is TGTGCCAGCAGTTTCGCCGGGAACCCAGATACGCAGTATTTT. Amino acids: CASSFAGNPDTQYF.

This clonotype was detected only a few times. The chain couples TRBV6-2 or TRBV6-3 to TRBJ1-2; D not resolved. The CDR3 sequence is 16 residues long. CDR1 is MNHEY and CDR2 is SVGEGT in the germline V gene. Trimming shortened V by 6 bases and J by 6 bases, and 23 bases separated the two germline ends. This CDR3 is CASSKPTVEPLHGYTF. In DNA, the CDR3 is TGTGCCAGCAGCAAGCCCACAGTGGAGCCTCTTCATGGCTACACCTTC.

The table lists this clonotype with many counts. The chain has TRBV20-1 and TRBJ2-4; D perhaps matches TRBD1 (6 bases). Trimming stripped 0 bases from V and 5 bases from J, with 14 bases between. Germline V gene data show CDR1 as DFQATT and CDR2 as SNEGSKA (reference sequence). The length of the CDR3 is 15 residues. CDR3: CSARDSWQGQNIQYF. The CDR3 DNA reads TGCAGTGCTAGAGATAGCTGGCAGGGGCAAAACATTCAGTACTTC.

V gene TRBV20-1 combines with J gene TRBJ1-6; possibly TRBD1 for D (5 bases). CDR3 length: 15 amino acids. V dropped 0 bases and J dropped 4 bases, with 10 bases sitting between them. The germline V gene has CDR1 DFQATT and CDR2 SNEGSKA (reference sequence). CDR3 nucleotide sequence: TGCAGTGCTAGAGATTCTGGGGGGTATAATTCACCCCTCCACTTT. This codes for CSARDSGGYNSPLHF.

The V call is TRBV3-1, the J call TRBJ2-7, with D unresolved. Germline lookup yields CDR1 LGHDT and CDR2 YNNKEL (reference sequence). CDR3 length: 14 amino acids. V was trimmed by 1 base and J by 3 bases, leaving 10 bases between them. Written as DNA, the CDR3 is TGTGCCAGCAGCCAAGTTCGGCCATACTACGAGCAGTACTTC. The encoded protein is CASSQVRPYYEQYF.

The V and J genes are TRBV7-2 and TRBJ2-3, with unresolved D. This CDR3 is built from 13 residues. Looked up from germline, CDR1 is SGHTA and CDR2 is FQGNSA. Between the trimmed V and J ends, which lost 8 bases and 0 bases, there was a span of 9 bases. CDR3 protein: CASGRISTDTQYF. In DNA, the CDR3 is TGTGCCAGCGGACGGATTAGCACAGATACGCAGTATTTT. Full variable domain (rest looked up from reference TRBV7-2 and TRBJ2-3): GAGVSQSPSNKVTEKGKDVELRCDPISGHTALYWYRQSLGQGLEFLIYFQGNSAPDKSGLPSDRFSAERTGGSVSTLTIQRTQQEDSAVYLCASGRISTDTQYFGPGTRLTVL.

The V call is TRBV5-1, the J call TRBJ2-7, with D perhaps matching TRBD2 (7 bases). V dropped 4 bases and J dropped 3 bases, with 14 bases sitting between them. Germline V CDR1 and CDR2: SGHRS, YFSETQ. The CDR3 totals 14 residues. CDR3 sequence: CASSPSGQHYEQYF. As DNA, the CDR3 is TGCGCCAGCAGCCCTAGCGGACAGCACTACGAGCAGTACTTC.

This clonotype was found a few times. The chain is built from TRBV7-9 and TRBJ2-4; D remains unclear. With 5 bases removed from V and 9 bases from J, the gap between germline ends came to 11 bases. Germline V gene sequence: CDR1 SEHNR, CDR2 FQNEAQ (reference sequence). This CDR3 comprises 12 residues. CDR3 residues: CASSPGPPIQYF. DNA for the CDR3: TGTGCCAGCAGCCCCGGGCCACCCATTCAGTACTTC.

The table lists this clonotype with a few counts. The V and J genes are TRBV27 and TRBJ2-1; TRBD2 aligns across 8 bases. Per germline, CDR1 MNHEY and CDR2 SMNVEV (reference sequence). Trimming removed 2 bases from V and 6 bases from J; junction bases left unmatched: 3. The CDR3 is 14 amino acids. DNA for the CDR3: TGTGCCAGCAGTTTAGGCGGGGGGACCAATGAGCAGTTCTTC. Its translation: CASSLGGGTNEQFF.

The genes are TRBV7-2 and TRBJ2-3; a possible D gene is TRBD1 (5 bases). Deletions cut 8 bases from V and 9 bases from J, with 21 bases between. Germline CDR1 SGHTA, CDR2 FQGNSA. The CDR3 runs to 14 residues. The chain's CDR3 is CASRPGAPPPTQYF. CDR3 nucleotides: TGTGCCAGCCGACCTGGGGCCCCTCCTCCGACGCAGTATTTT.